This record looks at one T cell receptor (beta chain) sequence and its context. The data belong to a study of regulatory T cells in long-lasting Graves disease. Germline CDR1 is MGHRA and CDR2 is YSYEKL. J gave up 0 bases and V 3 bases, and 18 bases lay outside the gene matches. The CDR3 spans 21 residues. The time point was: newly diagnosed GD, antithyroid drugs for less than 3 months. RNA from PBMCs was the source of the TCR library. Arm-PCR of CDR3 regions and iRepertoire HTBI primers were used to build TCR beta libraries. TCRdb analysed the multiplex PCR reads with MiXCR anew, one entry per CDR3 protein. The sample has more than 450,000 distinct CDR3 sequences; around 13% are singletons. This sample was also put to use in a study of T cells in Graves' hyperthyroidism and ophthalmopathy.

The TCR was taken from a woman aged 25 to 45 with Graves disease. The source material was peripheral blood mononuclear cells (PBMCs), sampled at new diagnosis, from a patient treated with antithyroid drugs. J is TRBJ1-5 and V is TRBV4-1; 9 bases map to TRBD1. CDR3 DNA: TGCGCCAGCAGCCAGACCCTACCCGGGACAGGGCGCTTCTATAGCAATCAGCCCCAGCATTTT. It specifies CASSQTLPGTGRFYSNQPQHF.